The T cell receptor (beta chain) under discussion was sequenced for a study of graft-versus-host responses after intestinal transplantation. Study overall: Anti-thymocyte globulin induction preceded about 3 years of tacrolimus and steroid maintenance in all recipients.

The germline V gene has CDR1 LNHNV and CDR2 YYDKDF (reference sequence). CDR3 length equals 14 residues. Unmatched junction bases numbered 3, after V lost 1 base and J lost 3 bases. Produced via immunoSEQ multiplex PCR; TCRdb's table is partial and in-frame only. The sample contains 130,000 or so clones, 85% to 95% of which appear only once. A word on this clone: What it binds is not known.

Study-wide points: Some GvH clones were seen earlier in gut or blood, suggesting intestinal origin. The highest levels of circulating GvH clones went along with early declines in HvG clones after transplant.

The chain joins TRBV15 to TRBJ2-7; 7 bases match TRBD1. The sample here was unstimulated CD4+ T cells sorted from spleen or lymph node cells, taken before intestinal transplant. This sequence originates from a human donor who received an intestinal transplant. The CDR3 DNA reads TGTGCCACCAGCAGAGTAGGGGGCGGCTACGAGCAGTACTTC. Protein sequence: CATSRVGGGYEQYF.